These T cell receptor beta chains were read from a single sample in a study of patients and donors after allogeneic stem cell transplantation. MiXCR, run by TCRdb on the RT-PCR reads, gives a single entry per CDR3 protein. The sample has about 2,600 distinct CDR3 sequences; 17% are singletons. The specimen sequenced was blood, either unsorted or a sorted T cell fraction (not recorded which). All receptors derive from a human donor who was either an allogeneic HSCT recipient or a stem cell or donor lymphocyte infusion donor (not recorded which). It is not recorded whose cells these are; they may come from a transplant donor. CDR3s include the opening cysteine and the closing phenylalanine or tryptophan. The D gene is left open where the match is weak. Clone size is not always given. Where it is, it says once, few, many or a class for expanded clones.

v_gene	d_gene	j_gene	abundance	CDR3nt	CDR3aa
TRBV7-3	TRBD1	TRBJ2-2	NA	TGTGCCAGCAGCCTCCTGCCGGGACAGAGCACCGGGGAGCTGTTTTTT	CASSLLPGQSTGELFF
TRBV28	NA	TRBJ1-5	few	TGTGCCAGCAGTTCTCAGGGTAGGAGCAATCAGCCCCAGCATTTT	CASSSQGRSNQPQHF
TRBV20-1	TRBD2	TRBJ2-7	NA	TGCAGTGCTAGGGGACTAGCGGACTACGAGCAGTACTTC	CSARGLADYEQYF
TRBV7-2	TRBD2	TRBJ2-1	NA	TGTGCCAGCAGCCGAGACGGGACTAGCAGATACAATGAGCAGTTCTTC	CASSRDGTSRYNEQFF
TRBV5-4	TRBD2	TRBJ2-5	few	TGTGCCAGCAGTCCAGGGACTAGCGCCGAAGAGACCCAGTACTTC	CASSPGTSAEETQYF
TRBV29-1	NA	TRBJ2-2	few	TGCAGCGTTGGTCGGCCGAACACCGGGGAGCTGTTTTTT	CSVGRPNTGELFF
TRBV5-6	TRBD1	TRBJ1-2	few	TGTGCCAGCAGCATAAGGGGACAGGGGGCAGGAGGCTACACCTTC	CASSIRGQGAGGYTF
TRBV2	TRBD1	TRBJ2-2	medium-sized	TGTGCCAGCGGACAGGGGGGGAACACCGGGGAGCTGTTTTTT	CASGQGGNTGELFF
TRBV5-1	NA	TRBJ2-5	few	TGCGCCAGCGGAGCGGGTGCAACGGAGACCCAGTACTTC	CASGAGATETQYF
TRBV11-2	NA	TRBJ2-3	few	TGTGCCAGCAGCAACAGGGGACTCACAGATACGCAGTATTTT	CASSNRGLTDTQYF
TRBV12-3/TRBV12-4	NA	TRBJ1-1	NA	TGTGCCAGCAGTTTAGGGGCAGGGGTCACTGAAGCTTTCTTT	CASSLGAGVTEAFF
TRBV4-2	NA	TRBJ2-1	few	TGTGCCAGCAGCCGTAGCAATGAGCAGTTCTTC	CASSRSNEQFF
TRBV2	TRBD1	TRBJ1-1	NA	TGTGCCAGCAGTGAAGCGGGACAGGGGACGAACACTGAAGCTTTCTTT	CASSEAGQGTNTEAFF
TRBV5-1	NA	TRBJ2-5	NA	TGCGCCAGCAGCTACTCAGGAGAGACCCAGTACTTC	CASSYSGETQYF
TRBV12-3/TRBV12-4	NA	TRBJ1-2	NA	TGTGCCAGCAGTTCTTACAGGGAAGGCTACACCTTC	CASSSYREGYTF
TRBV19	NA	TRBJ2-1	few	TGTGCCAGTAGCGCCCTGTACAATGAGCAGTTCTTC	CASSALYNEQFF
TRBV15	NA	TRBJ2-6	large	TGTGCCACCAGCAGAGAACTGGATGGGGCCAACGTCCTGACTTTC	CATSRELDGANVLTF
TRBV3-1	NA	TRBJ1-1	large	TGTGCCAGCAGCCAAGGCGCTGAAGCTTTCTTT	CASSQGAEAFF
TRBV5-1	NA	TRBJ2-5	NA	TGCGCCAGCAGCTCGCCGGAGACCCAGTACTTC	CASSSPETQYF
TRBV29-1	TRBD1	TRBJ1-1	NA	TGCAGCGCCGGACAGGTGAACACTGAAGCTTTCTTT	CSAGQVNTEAFF